Listed below are T cell receptor beta chains from one sample, sequenced in a study of OX40 agonist ivuxolimab in advanced cancers. Method: immunoSEQ multiplex PCR; TCRdb's copy keeps in-frame clones and lacks some. The table lists tens of thousands of clones, over 80% of them singletons. Sample: CD4+ or CD8+ T cells sorted from blood, taken in a trial of the OX40 agonist ivuxolimab. The receptors were gathered from an adult with an advanced solid tumor such as melanoma, head and neck, liver or kidney cancer. Each CDR3 is given with its conserved first and last residue. The order of the fields is J gene, D gene, V gene, clone size, CDR3 DNA, CDR3 protein. The D gene is left open where the match is weak. The size entry is marked missing in some rows and otherwise reads once, few, many or a size class.

J gene: TRBJ2-2; D gene: TRBD1; V gene: TRBV28; clone size: -; CDR3 DNA: TGTGCCAGCAGTTCGTACAGGGGGACGAACACCGGGGAGCTGTTTTTT; CDR3 protein: CASSSYRGTNTGELFF
J gene: TRBJ1-6; D gene: -; V gene: TRBV2; clone size: few; CDR3 DNA: TGTGCCAGCTCTCCCCGGACGGGGAATAATTCACCCCTCCACTTT; CDR3 protein: CASSPRTGNNSPLHF
J gene: TRBJ2-3; D gene: TRBD2; V gene: TRBV5-8; clone size: -; CDR3 DNA: TGTGCCAGCAGCGAACTAGCGCCAAGCACAGATACGCAGTATTTT; CDR3 protein: CASSELAPSTDTQYF
J gene: TRBJ2-5; D gene: TRBD1; V gene: TRBV5-4; clone size: -; CDR3 DNA: TGTGCCAGCTGGGACAGGGACCAAGAGACCCAGTACTTC; CDR3 protein: CASWDRDQETQYF
J gene: TRBJ2-5; D gene: TRBD1; V gene: TRBV10-2; clone size: once; CDR3 DNA: TGCGCCAGCAGTGACAGGGGGCAAGAGACCCAGTACTTC; CDR3 protein: CASSDRGQETQYF
J gene: TRBJ2-2; D gene: TRBD2; V gene: TRBV9; clone size: -; CDR3 DNA: TGTGCCAGCAGCTCAGGTCTGGGACTAGCGGGAGATACCGGGGAGCTGTTTTTT; CDR3 protein: CASSSGLGLAGDTGELFF
J gene: TRBJ2-5; D gene: -; V gene: TRBV5-4; clone size: -; CDR3 DNA: TGTGCCAGCAGCTTGGGCGGGGCGTCACAAGAGACCCAGTACTTC; CDR3 protein: CASSLGGASQETQYF
J gene: TRBJ2-2; D gene: -; V gene: TRBV30; clone size: -; CDR3 DNA: TGTGCCTGGACTAACACCGGGGAGCTGTTTTTT; CDR3 protein: CAWTNTGELFF
J gene: TRBJ2-5; D gene: TRBD2; V gene: TRBV19; clone size: -; CDR3 DNA: TGTGCCAGTAGTATATGGGGAGGGAGGGGCGGCATCCAAGAGACCCAGTACTTC; CDR3 protein: CASSIWGGRGGIQETQYF
J gene: TRBJ2-2; D gene: -; V gene: TRBV5-1; clone size: -; CDR3 DNA: TGCGCCAGCAGCTTGGGCGTAGGGAACGGGGAGCTGTTTTTT; CDR3 protein: CASSLGVGNGELFF
J gene: TRBJ1-4; D gene: -; V gene: TRBV6-5; clone size: -; CDR3 DNA: TGTGCCAGCAGTTACAGGGTCGGGGGTGAAAAACTGTTTTTT; CDR3 protein: CASSYRVGGEKLFF
J gene: TRBJ2-1; D gene: -; V gene: TRBV4-3; clone size: -; CDR3 DNA: TGCGCCAGCAGCCCCCCAGGGAACAATGAGCAGTTCTTC; CDR3 protein: CASSPPGNNEQFF
J gene: TRBJ1-1; D gene: -; V gene: TRBV30; clone size: -; CDR3 DNA: TGTGCCTGGACTAACAATCTAGGCACTGAAGCTTTCTTT; CDR3 protein: CAWTNNLGTEAFF
J gene: TRBJ1-5; D gene: -; V gene: TRBV28; clone size: -; CDR3 DNA: TGTGCCAGCAATGAGGGGGGGGGATCCTTCTATAGCAATCAGCCCCAGCATTTT; CDR3 protein: CASNEGGGSFYSNQPQHF
J gene: TRBJ1-6; D gene: -; V gene: TRBV9; clone size: once; CDR3 DNA: TGTGCCAGCAGCGTAGGAACCCAATATAATTCACCCCTCCACTTT; CDR3 protein: CASSVGTQYNSPLHF
J gene: TRBJ2-5; D gene: -; V gene: TRBV7-6; clone size: -; CDR3 DNA: TGTGCCAGCAGTCAAACGTCGGGGCTTCGTCCCGAGACCCAGTACTTC; CDR3 protein: CASSQTSGLRPETQYF
J gene: TRBJ2-5; D gene: -; V gene: TRBV6-6; clone size: -; CDR3 DNA: TGTGCCAGCAGTTACCGAGAGACCCAGTACTTC; CDR3 protein: CASSYRETQYF
J gene: TRBJ2-3; D gene: -; V gene: TRBV2; clone size: -; CDR3 DNA: TGTGCCAGCAGAACCGGGACTGGCCGAGGGGCAGATACGCAGTATTTT; CDR3 protein: CASRTGTGRGADTQYF
J gene: TRBJ2-7; D gene: -; V gene: TRBV6-5; clone size: -; CDR3 DNA: TGTGCCAGCAGGACAGACGTCTCCTACGAGCAGTACTTC; CDR3 protein: CASRTDVSYEQYF
J gene: TRBJ1-2; D gene: -; V gene: TRBV21-1; clone size: -; CDR3 DNA: TGTGCCAGCAGCTCAAACGGGGCCAGGGATGCCTCCTATGGCTACACCTTC; CDR3 protein: CASSSNGARDASYGYTF
J gene: TRBJ1-4; D gene: -; V gene: TRBV15; clone size: -; CDR3 DNA: TGTGCCACCAGCAGAGGATCCGCAACTAATGAAAAACTGTTTTTT; CDR3 protein: CATSRGSATNEKLFF
J gene: TRBJ1-2; D gene: -; V gene: TRBV29-1; clone size: -; CDR3 DNA: TGCAGCGCCGACGGTGGTCCGGGCTACACCTTC; CDR3 protein: CSADGGPGYTF
J gene: TRBJ1-3; D gene: -; V gene: TRBV4-3; clone size: -; CDR3 DNA: TGCGCCAGCAGTTCTTTCTTCGACAGCTCTGGAAACACCATATATTTT; CDR3 protein: CASSSFFDSSGNTIYF